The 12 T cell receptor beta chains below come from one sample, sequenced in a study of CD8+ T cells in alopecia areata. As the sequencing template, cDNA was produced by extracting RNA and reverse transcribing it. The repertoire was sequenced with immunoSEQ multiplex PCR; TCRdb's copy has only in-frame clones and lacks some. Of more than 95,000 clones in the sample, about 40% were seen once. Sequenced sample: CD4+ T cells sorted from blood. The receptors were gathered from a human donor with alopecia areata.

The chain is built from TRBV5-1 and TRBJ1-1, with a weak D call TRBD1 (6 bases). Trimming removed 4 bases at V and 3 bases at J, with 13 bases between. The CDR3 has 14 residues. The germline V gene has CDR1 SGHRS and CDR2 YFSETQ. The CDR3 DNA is TGCGCCAGCAGCCGGGACCCAGGGGACACTGAAGCTTTCTTT. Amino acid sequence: CASSRDPGDTEAFF.

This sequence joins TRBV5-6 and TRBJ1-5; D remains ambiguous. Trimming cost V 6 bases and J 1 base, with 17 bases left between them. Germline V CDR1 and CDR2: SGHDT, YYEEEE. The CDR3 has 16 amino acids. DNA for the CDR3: TGTGCCAGCACGGCCCGGGGTCGGAGCAGCAATCAGCCCCAGCATTTT. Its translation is CASTARGRSSNQPQHF.

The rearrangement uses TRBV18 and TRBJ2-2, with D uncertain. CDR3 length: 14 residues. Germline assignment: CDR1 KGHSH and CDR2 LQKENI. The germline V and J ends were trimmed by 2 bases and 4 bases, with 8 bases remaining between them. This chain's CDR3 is CASSPGQFTGELFF. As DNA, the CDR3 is TGTGCCAGCTCACCAGGGCAGTTCACCGGGGAGCTGTTTTTT.

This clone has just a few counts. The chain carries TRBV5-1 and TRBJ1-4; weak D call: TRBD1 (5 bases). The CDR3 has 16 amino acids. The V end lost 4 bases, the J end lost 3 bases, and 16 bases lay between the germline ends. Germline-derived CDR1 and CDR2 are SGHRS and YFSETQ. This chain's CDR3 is CASSTDPGRPNEKLFF. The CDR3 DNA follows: TGCGCCAGCAGCACGGATCCGGGACGTCCTAATGAAAAACTGTTTTTT.

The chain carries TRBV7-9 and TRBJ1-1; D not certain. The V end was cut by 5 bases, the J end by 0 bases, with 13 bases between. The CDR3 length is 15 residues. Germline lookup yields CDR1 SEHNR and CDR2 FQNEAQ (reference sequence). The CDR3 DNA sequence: TGTGCCAGCAGCCCCCCCGGGGTTATGAACACTGAAGCTTTCTTT. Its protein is CASSPPGVMNTEAFF.

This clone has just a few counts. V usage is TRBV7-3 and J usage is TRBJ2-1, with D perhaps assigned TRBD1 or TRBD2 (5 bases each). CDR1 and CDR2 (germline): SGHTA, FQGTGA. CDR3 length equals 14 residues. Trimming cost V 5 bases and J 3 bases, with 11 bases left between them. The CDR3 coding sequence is TGTGCCAGCAGCCCTACAGGAGGCTACAATGAGCAGTTCTTC. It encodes CASSPTGGYNEQFF.

The chain's CDR3 is CASSQDKGQGQETQYF. In nucleotides, the CDR3 is TGTGCCAGCAGCCAAGATAAGGGACAGGGGCAAGAGACCCAGTACTTC. The rearrangement links TRBV4-2 to TRBJ2-5; the match to TRBD1 covers 10 bases. CDR3 length: 16 residues. Germline values: CDR1 LGHNA, CDR2 YNFKEQ. V lost 0 bases and J lost 2; bases outside the gene matches: 3.

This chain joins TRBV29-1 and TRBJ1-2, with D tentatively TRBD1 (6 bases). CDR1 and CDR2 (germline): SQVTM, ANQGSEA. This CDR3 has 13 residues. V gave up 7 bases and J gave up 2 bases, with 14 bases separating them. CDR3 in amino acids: CSDLRTANYGYTF. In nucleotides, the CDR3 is TGCAGCGATTTGAGGACAGCCAACTATGGCTACACCTTC.

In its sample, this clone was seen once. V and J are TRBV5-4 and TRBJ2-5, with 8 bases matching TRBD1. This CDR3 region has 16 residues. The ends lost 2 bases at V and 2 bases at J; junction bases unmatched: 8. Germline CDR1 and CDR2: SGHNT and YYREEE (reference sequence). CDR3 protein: CASSFTKGQGQETQYF. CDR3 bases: TGTGCCAGCAGCTTTACTAAAGGACAGGGACAAGAGACCCAGTACTTC. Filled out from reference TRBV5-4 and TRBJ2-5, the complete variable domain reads ETGVTQSPTHLIKTRGQQVTLRCSSQSGHNTVSWYQQALGQGPQFIFQYYREEENGRGNFPPRFSGLQFPNYSSELNVNALELDDSALYLCASSFTKGQGQETQYFGPGTRLLVL.

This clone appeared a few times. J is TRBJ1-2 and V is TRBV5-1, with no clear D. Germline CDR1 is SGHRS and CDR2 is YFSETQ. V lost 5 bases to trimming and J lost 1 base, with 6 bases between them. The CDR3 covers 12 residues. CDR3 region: CASRGINYGYTF. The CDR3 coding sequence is TGCGCCAGCAGGGGAATTAACTATGGCTACACCTTC.

CDR3 loop: CASSQGIIVGGFEYEQYF. As DNA, the CDR3 is TGTGCCAGCAGCCAAGGGATCATAGTGGGGGGCTTTGAATACGAGCAGTACTTC. The chain carries TRBV4-2 and TRBJ2-7, with D possibly being TRBD1 or TRBD2 (6 bases each). V lost 1 base and J lost 4, with 23 bases in between. This CDR3 has 18 amino acids. The germline gives CDR1 LGHNA, CDR2 YNFKEQ.

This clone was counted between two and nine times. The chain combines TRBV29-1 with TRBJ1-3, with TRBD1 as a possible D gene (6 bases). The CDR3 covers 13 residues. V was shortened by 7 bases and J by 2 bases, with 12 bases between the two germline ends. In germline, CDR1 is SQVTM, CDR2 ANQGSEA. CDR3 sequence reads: CSGAGGAGNTIYF. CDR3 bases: TGCAGCGGGGCCGGGGGCGCTGGAAACACCATATATTTT.